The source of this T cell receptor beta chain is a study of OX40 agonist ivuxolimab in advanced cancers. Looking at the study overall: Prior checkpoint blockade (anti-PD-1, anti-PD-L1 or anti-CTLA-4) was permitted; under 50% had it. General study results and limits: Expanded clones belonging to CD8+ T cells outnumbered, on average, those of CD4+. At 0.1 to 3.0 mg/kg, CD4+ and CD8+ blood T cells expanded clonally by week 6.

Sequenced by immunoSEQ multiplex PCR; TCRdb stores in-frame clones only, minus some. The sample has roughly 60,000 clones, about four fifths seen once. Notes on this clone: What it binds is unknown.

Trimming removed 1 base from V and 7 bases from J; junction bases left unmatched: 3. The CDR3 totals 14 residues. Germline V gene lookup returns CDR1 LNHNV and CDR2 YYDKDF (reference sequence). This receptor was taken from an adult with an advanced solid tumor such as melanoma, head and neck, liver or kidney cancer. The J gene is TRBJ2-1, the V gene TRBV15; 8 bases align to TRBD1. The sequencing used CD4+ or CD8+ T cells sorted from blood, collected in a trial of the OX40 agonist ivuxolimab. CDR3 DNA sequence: TGTGCCACCAGCAGAGTTACAGGGGGGAATGAGCAGTTCTTC. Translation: CATSRVTGGNEQFF.